Listed below are T cell receptor beta chains from one sample, sequenced in a study of cytomegalovirus exposure and HLA in healthy donors. Clones were read by immunoSEQ multiplex PCR, and TCRdb kept only the in-frame ones, dropping some. Of 85,000 to 100,000 clones in the sample, about 80% are singletons; the top ten hold 2.5% to 3.5%. The sample comprised PBMCs. The receptors stem from a male donor in good health and CMV-seropositive. CDR3s include the opening cysteine and the closing phenylalanine or tryptophan. Fields, in order: clone size, D gene, J gene, V gene, CDR3 protein, CDR3 DNA. A D gene is named only where the DNA matches it firmly. Only part of the rows carry a size: once, few, many, or a class if the clone is expanded.

once | TRBD2 | TRBJ2-2 | TRBV6-6 | CASSLAGGMGELFF | TGTGCCAGCAGCCTAGCGGGGGGGATGGGGGAGCTGTTTTTT
once | TRBD1 | TRBJ1-6 | TRBV7-9 | CASSSWDRVNSPLHF | TGTGCCAGCAGCTCTTGGGACAGGGTTAATTCACCCCTCCACTTT
. | . | TRBJ1-1 | TRBV28 | CASSLDKATEAFF | .
. | . | TRBJ2-1 | TRBV2 | CASSVRRGSYNEQFF | TGTGCCAGCAGTGTACGGCGGGGCTCCTACAATGAGCAGTTCTTC
. | . | TRBJ2-7 | TRBV30 | CAWSTAYEQYF | TGTGCCTGGAGTACCGCCTACGAGCAGTACTTC
. | TRBD2 | TRBJ2-7 | TRBV30 | CAWSPTGGVYEQYF | TGTGCCTGGAGTCCCACGGGGGGAGTTTACGAGCAGTACTTC
. | . | TRBJ2-7 | TRBV4-3 | CASSQGFGYEQYF | TGCGCCAGCAGCCAGGGCTTCGGTTACGAGCAGTACTTC
few | . | TRBJ2-3 | TRBV25-1 | CASSEWSGFSTDTQYF | TGTGCCAGCAGTGAATGGAGCGGCTTTTCCACAGATACGCAGTATTTT
few | . | TRBJ2-7 | TRBV29-1 | CSTRDGQAEQYF | TGCAGCACCCGAGATGGACAAGCCGAGCAGTACTTC
. | . | TRBJ2-7 | TRBV6-1 | CASSEVRDIYEQYF | TGTGCCAGCAGTGAAGTACGAGACATCTACGAGCAGTACTTC